This T cell receptor beta chain was retrieved from a study of cytomegalovirus exposure and HLA in healthy donors. General study points: A classifier reportedly called cytomegalovirus status with high sensitivity and specificity.

Clones were sequenced by immunoSEQ multiplex PCR, and TCRdb holds only the in-frame ones, with some missing. The sample yields over 85,000 clones, approximately 94% seen once. The CDR3 is made up of 13 amino acids. CDR1 SGHRS and CDR2 YFSETQ come from the germline V gene. V was pared by 4 bases and J by 3 bases, with 11 bases between. This clone was seen a few times. The target antigen is unknown. The donors were in the roughly 120-subject validation cohort, distinct from the roughly 700-subject first cohort. Source material: PBMCs. The receptor's source is a woman aged 18-29 years in good health and CMV-seronegative. This chain connects TRBV5-1 to TRBJ2-7, with a weak D call TRBD2 (5 bases). The CDR3 reads CASSRREGYEQYF. The CDR3, as DNA: TGCGCCAGCAGCCGACGAGAGGGCTACGAGCAGTACTTC. The variable domain in full, completed from reference TRBV5-1 and TRBJ2-7, reads KAGVTQTPRYLIKTRGQQVTLSCSPISGHRSVSWYQQTPGQGLQFLFEYFSETQRNKGNFPGRFSGRQFSNSRSEMNVSTLELGDSALYLCASSRREGYEQYFGPGTRLTVT.